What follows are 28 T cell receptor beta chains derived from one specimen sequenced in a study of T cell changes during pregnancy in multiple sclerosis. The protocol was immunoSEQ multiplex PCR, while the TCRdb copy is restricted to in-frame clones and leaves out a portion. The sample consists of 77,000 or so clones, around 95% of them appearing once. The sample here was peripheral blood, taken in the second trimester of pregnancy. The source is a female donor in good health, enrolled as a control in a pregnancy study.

The CDR3 loop reads CASSQTPTGRGYEQYF. CDR3 sequence (DNA): TGTGCCAGCAGTCAGACCCCTACAGGGAGAGGTTACGAGCAGTACTTC. This chain uses TRBV27 with TRBJ2-7; weak D call: TRBD1 (6 bases). Germline CDR1 is MNHEY and CDR2 is SMNVEV (reference sequence). Trimming shortened V by 5 bases and J by 4 bases, and 21 bases separated the two germline ends. This CDR3 has 16 residues.

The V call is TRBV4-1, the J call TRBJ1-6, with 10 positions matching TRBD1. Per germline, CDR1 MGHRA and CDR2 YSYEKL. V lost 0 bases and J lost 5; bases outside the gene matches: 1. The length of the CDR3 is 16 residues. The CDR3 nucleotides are TGCGCCAGCAGCCAAGAGGGACAGGGGAATAATTCACCCCTCCACTTT. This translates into CASSQEGQGNNSPLHF.

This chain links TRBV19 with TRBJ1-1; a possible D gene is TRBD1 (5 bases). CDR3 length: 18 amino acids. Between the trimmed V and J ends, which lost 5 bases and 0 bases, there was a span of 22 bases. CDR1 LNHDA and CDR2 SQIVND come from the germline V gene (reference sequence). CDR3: CASSPAGRRDFMNTEAFF. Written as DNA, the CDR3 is TGTGCCAGTAGTCCCGCCGGAAGGAGGGACTTCATGAACACTGAAGCTTTCTTT.

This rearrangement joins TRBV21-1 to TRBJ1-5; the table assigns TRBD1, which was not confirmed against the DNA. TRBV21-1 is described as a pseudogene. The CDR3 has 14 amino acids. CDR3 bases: TGTGCCAGCAGCAAAGTACAGGGAAGGCAGCCCCAGCATTTT. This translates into CASSKVQGRQPQHF.

The CDR3 DNA reads as TGTGCCAGCAGTTACGAGGGGACAGGGACCCCCTATGGCTACACCTTC. It translates to CASSYEGTGTPYGYTF. The chain employs TRBV6-6 and TRBJ1-2; 9 bases match TRBD1. The germline CDR1 and CDR2 sequences are MNHNY and SVGAGI (reference sequence). There are 16 residues in the CDR3. The junction had 8 bases not matched to a gene; V was cut back by 2 bases and J by 4 bases.

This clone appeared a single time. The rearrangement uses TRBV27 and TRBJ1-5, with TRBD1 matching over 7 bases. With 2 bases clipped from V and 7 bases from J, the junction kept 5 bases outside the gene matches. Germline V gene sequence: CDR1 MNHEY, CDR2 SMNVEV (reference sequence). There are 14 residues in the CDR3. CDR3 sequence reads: CASSLRGGGQPQHF. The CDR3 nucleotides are TGTGCCAGCAGTTTACGAGGGGGCGGGCAGCCCCAGCATTTT.

The CDR3: CASSLNRESLGSPLHF. The CDR3 DNA sequence: TGTGCCAGCAGCTTAAACCGGGAGTCTTTGGGTTCACCCCTCCACTTT. The rearrangement uses TRBV7-2 and TRBJ1-6; no reliable D call. The germline gives CDR1 SGHTA, CDR2 FQGNSA. Between the trimmed V and J ends, which lost 2 bases and 9 bases, there was a span of 17 bases. CDR3 length: 16 residues.

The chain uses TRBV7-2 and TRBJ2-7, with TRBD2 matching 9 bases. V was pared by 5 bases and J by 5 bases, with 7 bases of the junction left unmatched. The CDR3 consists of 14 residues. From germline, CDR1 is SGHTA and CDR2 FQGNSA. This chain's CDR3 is CASSPLAGRNEQYF. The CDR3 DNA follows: TGTGCCAGCAGCCCGCTAGCGGGGCGAAACGAGCAGTACTTC.

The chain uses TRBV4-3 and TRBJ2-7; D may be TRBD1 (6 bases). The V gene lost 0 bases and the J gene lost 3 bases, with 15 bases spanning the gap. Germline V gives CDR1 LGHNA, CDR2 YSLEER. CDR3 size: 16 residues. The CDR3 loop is CASSQDIQTGNYEQYF. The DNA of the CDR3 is TGCGCCAGCAGCCAAGATATTCAGACAGGCAACTACGAGCAGTACTTC.

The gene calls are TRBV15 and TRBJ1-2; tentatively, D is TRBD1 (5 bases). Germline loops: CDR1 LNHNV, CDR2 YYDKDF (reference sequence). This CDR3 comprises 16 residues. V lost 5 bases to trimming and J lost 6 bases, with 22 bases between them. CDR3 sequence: CATSPRPRPGVDGYTF. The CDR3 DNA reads TGTGCCACCAGCCCCAGGCCTCGGCCGGGGGTGGATGGCTACACCTTC.

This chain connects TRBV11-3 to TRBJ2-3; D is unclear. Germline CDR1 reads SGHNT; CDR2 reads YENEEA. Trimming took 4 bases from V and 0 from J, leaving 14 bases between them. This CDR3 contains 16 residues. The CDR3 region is CASSSGILASTDTQYF. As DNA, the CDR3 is TGTGCCAGCAGCTCCGGTATTTTAGCTAGCACAGATACGCAGTATTTT. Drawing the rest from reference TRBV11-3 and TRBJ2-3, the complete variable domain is EAGVVQSPRYKIIEKKQPVAFWCNPISGHNTLYWYLQNLGQGPELLIRYENEEAVDDSQLPKDRFSAERLKGVDSTLKIQPAELGDSAVYLCASSSGILASTDTQYFGPGTRLTVL.

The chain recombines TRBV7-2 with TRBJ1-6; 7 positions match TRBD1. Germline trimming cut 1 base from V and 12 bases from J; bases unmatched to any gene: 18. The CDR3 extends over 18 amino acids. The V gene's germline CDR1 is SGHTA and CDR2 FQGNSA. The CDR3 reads CASSLGPPTGKIIQPLHF. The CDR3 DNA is TGTGCCAGCAGCTTAGGACCCCCGACAGGGAAGATAATTCAACCCCTCCACTTT.

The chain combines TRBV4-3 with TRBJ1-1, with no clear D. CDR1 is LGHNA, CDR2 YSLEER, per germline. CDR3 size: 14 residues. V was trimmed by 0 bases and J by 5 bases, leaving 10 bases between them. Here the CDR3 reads CASSQDTGWTEAFF. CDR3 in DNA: TGCGCCAGCAGCCAAGACACGGGATGGACTGAAGCTTTCTTT.

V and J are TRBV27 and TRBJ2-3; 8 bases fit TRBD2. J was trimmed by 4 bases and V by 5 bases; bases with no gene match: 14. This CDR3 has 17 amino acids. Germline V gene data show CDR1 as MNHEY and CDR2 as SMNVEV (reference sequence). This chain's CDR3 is CASSPLWLAGIADTQYF. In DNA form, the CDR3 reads TGTGCCAGCAGTCCCCTGTGGTTAGCGGGAATAGCAGATACGCAGTATTTT.

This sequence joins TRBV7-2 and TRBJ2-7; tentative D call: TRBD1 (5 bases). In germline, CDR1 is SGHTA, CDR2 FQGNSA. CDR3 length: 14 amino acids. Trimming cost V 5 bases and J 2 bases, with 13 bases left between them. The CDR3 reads CASSKGVATYEQYF. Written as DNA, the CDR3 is TGTGCCAGCAGCAAAGGGGTCGCGACCTACGAGCAGTACTTC.

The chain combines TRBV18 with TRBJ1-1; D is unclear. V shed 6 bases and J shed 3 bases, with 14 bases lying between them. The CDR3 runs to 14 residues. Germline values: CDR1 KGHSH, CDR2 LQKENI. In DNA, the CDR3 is TGTGCCAGCTCCTTTAACAGAGATTACACTGAAGCTTTCTTT. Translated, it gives CASSFNRDYTEAFF. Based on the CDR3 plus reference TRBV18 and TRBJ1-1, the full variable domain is NAGVMQNPRHLVRRRGQEARLRCSPMKGHSHVYWYRQLPEEGLKFMVYLQKENIIDESGMPKERFSAEFPKEGPSILRIQQVVRGDSAAYFCASSFNRDYTEAFFGQGTRLTVV.

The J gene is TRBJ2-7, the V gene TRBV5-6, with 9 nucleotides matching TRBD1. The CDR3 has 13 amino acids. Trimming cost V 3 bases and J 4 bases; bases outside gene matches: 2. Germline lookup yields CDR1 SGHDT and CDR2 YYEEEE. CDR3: CASSWDRAYEQYF. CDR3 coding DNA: TGTGCCAGCAGCTGGGACAGGGCTTACGAGCAGTACTTC.

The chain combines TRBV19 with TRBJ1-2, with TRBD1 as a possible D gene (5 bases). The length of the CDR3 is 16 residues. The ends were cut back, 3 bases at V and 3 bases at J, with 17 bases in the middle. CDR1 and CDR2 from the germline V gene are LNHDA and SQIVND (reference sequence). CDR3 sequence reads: CASSISPYRRDYGYTF. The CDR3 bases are TGTGCCAGTAGTATTTCCCCGTACAGGAGGGACTATGGCTACACCTTC.

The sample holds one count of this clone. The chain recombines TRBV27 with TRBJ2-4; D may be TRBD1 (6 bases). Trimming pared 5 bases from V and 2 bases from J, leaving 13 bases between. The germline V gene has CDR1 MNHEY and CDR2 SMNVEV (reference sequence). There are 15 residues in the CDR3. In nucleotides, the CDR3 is TGTGCCAGCAGTCTCACAACAGGGACCAAAAACATTCAGTACTTC. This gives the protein CASSLTTGTKNIQYF.

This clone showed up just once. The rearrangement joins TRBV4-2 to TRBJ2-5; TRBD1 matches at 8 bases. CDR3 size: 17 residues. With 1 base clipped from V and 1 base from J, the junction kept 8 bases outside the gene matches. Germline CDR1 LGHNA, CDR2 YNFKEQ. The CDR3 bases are TGTGCCAGCAGCCAAGGTCGTAGGACAGGGACCCAAGAGACCCAGTACTTC. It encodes CASSQGRRTGTQETQYF.

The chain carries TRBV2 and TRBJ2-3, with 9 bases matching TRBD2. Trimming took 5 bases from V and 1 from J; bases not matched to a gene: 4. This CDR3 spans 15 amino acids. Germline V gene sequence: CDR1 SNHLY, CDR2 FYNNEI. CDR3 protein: CASSWASGGTDTQYF. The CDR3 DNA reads TGTGCCAGCAGTTGGGCTAGCGGGGGCACAGATACGCAGTATTTT.

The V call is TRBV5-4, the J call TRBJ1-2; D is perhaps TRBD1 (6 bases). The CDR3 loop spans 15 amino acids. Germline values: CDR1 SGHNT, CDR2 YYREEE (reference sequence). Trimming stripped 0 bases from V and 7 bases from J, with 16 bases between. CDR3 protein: CASSLEARGRLGYTF. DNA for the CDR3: TGTGCCAGCAGCTTGGAAGCCAGGGGCCGACTTGGCTACACCTTC.

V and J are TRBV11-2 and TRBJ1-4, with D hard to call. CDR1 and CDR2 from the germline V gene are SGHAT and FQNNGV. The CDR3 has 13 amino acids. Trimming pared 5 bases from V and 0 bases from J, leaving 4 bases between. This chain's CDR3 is CASSPTTNEKLFF. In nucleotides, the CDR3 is TGTGCCAGCAGCCCTACAACTAATGAAAAACTGTTTTTT.

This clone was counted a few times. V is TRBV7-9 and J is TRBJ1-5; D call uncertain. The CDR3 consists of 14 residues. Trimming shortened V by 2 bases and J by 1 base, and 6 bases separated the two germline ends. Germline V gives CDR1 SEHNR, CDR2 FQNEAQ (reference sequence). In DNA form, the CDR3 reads TGTGCCAGCAGCTTATCTATAAGCAATCAGCCCCAGCATTTT. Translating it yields CASSLSISNQPQHF.

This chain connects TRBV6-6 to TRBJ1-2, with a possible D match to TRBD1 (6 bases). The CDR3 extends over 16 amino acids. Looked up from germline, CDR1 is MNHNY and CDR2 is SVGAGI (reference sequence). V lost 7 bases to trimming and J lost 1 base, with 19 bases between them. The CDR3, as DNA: TGTGCCAGCACCTTTCGGGCAGGGGATGGTAACTATGGCTACACCTTC. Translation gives CASTFRAGDGNYGYTF.

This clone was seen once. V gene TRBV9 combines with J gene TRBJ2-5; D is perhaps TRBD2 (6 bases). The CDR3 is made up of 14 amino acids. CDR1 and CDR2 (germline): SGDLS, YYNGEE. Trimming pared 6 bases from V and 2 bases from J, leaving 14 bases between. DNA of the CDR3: TGTGCCAGCACTCCGGGGGACCCGCAAGAGACCCAGTACTTC. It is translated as CASTPGDPQETQYF. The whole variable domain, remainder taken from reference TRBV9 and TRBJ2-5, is DSGVTQTPKHLITATGQRVTLRCSPRSGDLSVYWYQQSLDQGLQFLIQYYNGEERAKGNILERFSAQQFPDLHSELNLSSLELGDSALYFCASTPGDPQETQYFGPGTRLLVL.

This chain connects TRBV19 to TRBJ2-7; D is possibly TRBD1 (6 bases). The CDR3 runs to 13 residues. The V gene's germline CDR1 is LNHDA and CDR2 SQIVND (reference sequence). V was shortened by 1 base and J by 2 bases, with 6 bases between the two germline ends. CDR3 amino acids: CASSIGTAYEQYF. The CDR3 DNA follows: TGTGCCAGTAGTATAGGGACAGCCTACGAGCAGTACTTC.

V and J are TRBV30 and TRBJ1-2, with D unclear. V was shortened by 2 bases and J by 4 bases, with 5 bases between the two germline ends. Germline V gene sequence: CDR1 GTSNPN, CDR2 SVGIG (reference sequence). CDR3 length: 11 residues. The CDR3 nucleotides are TGTGCCTGGAGTTTGGCCTATGGCTACACCTTC. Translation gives CAWSLAYGYTF.